The next 9 T cell receptor beta chains were all read from a single sample in a study of blood T cell repertoires in COVID-19. Some clones are missing from TCRdb's copy, which holds only in-frame ones; the method was immunoSEQ multiplex PCR. The sample comprises about 140,000 clones, about 83% of which are singletons, and roughly 15% rests with the top ten. Sequenced input: peripheral blood. Receptor source: a man aged 50 to 59 with acute or convalescent COVID-19.

The V call is TRBV5-4, the J call TRBJ2-1, with 10 nucleotides matching TRBD2. The CDR3 consists of 15 residues. V shed 5 bases and J 3 bases; nucleotides not matched to a gene: 5. CDR1 SGHNT and CDR2 YYREEE come from the germline V gene (reference sequence). CDR3 residues: CASSFSGGRYNEQFF. The CDR3 DNA sequence: TGTGCCAGCAGTTTTAGCGGGGGGCGCTACAATGAGCAGTTCTTC. The full variable domain, completed using reference TRBV5-4 and TRBJ2-1, is ETGVTQSPTHLIKTRGQQVTLRCSSQSGHNTVSWYQQALGQGPQFIFQYYREEENGRGNFPPRFSGLQFPNYSSELNVNALELDDSALYLCASSFSGGRYNEQFFGPGTRLTVL.

V and J are TRBV4-1 and TRBJ2-7, with D perhaps matching TRBD2 (6 bases). Trimming shortened V by 1 base and J by 1 base, and 14 bases separated the two germline ends. The CDR3 length is 16 residues. Germline loops: CDR1 MGHRA, CDR2 YSYEKL. As DNA, the CDR3 is TGCGCCAGCAGCCAAGTTTTGGGGACTGGGTCCTACGAGCAGTACTTC. As protein: CASSQVLGTGSYEQYF.

The chain links TRBV2 to TRBJ1-2; perhaps TRBD1 as D (5 bases). V was pared by 2 bases and J by 4 bases, with 11 bases between. From germline, CDR1 is SNHLY and CDR2 FYNNEI. This CDR3 contains 14 residues. The CDR3 loop is CASSERGSFYGYTF. The CDR3, as DNA: TGTGCCAGCAGTGAACGGGGGTCCTTCTATGGCTACACCTTC.

The V and J genes are TRBV13 and TRBJ2-3; D gene uncertain. Germline V gives CDR1 PRHDT, CDR2 FYEKMQ (reference sequence). V dropped 1 base and J dropped 4 bases, with 18 bases sitting between them. This CDR3 comprises 17 residues. The CDR3 DNA reads TGTGCCAGCAGCTTAGAGGCAGAAGAGTCCCGGGCAGATACGCAGTATTTT. Translating gives CASSLEAEESRADTQYF.

This sequence joins TRBV30 and TRBJ1-2; D is possibly TRBD1 (6 bases). The germline CDR1 and CDR2 sequences are GTSNPN and SVGIG (reference sequence). V gave up 3 bases and J gave up 4 bases, with 15 bases separating them. This CDR3 spans 14 amino acids. CDR3 protein: CAWRGPTGTYGYTF. As DNA, the CDR3 is TGTGCCTGGAGGGGCCCTACAGGGACCTATGGCTACACCTTC.

The chain recombines TRBV6-5 with TRBJ1-5; no definite D call. CDR1 and CDR2 (germline): MNHEY, SVGAGI. The CDR3 has 13 amino acids. V gave up 2 bases and J gave up 3 bases, with 5 bases separating them. CDR3 sequence: CASSYEANQPQHF. The CDR3 DNA reads TGTGCCAGCAGTTACGAGGCCAATCAGCCCCAGCATTTT.

The chain has TRBV7-8 and TRBJ1-5; 8 bases are shared with TRBD1. Germline V gene data show CDR1 as SGHVS and CDR2 as FQNEAQ. Germline trimming cut 5 bases from V and 5 bases from J; bases unmatched to any gene: 8. This CDR3 has 15 residues. Here the CDR3 DNA reads TGTGCCAGCAGCGCACGGACAGGGTCCCATCAGCCCCAGCATTTT. It specifies CASSARTGSHQPQHF.

V gene TRBV25-1 combines with J gene TRBJ2-5; the match to TRBD1 covers 8 bases. CDR1 and CDR2 (germline): MGHDK, SYGVNS. The CDR3 is 17 residues long. Trimming took 4 bases from V and 5 from J; bases not matched to a gene: 15. The CDR3 spells CASSASTLQGVLETQYF. Here the CDR3 DNA reads TGTGCCAGCAGTGCCTCCACCCTACAGGGGGTATTGGAGACCCAGTACTTC.

The J gene is TRBJ2-1, the V gene TRBV4-1; 11 bases are shared with TRBD2. Germline V lookup: CDR1 MGHRA, CDR2 YSYEKL. The junction had 6 bases not matched to a gene; V was cut back by 2 bases and J by 6 bases. The CDR3 length is 16 residues. CDR3 coding DNA: TGCGCCAGCAGCCAATTAGCGGGGGGGATCGGCAATGAGCAGTTCTTC. Translated: CASSQLAGGIGNEQFF.